The 17 T cell receptor beta chains below were found in one sample sequenced in a study of PD-1 blockade in classical Hodgkin lymphoma. Brentuximab vedotin exposure varied among the patients, all of whom had relapsed after autologous stem cell transplantation. The data were produced by immunoSEQ multiplex PCR, yet TCRdb's version contains in-frame clones alone and is incomplete. Of 12,000 to 15,000 clones in the sample, around 84% are singletons; the top ten hold 4.6%. This specimen was peripheral blood mononuclear cells (PBMCs), taken at baseline. All receptors come from a human donor with classical Hodgkin lymphoma.

CDR3 loop: CASSLEATGRVYGYTF. CDR3 bases: TGTGCCAGCAGCTTAGAGGCGACAGGGAGGGTCTATGGCTACACCTTC. The chain is built from TRBV7-2 and TRBJ1-2, with 7 bases aligning to TRBD1. Germline assignment: CDR1 SGHTA and CDR2 FQGNSA. The V segment lost 1 base and the J segment 4 bases; nucleotides outside the gene matches: 9. CDR3 length: 16 residues.

V and J are TRBV5-6 and TRBJ1-3; D not resolved. This CDR3 contains 15 residues. Per the germline V gene, CDR1 is SGHDT and CDR2 is YYEEEE. Trimming took off 1 base at V and 4 bases at J, with 12 bases between the two ends. CDR3 DNA sequence: TGTGCCAGCAGCTTGTGGTGGTCCGGAGGAAACACCATATATTTT. It yields the protein CASSLWWSGGNTIYF.

The chain carries TRBV2 and TRBJ1-2; 7 nucleotides align to TRBD1. This CDR3 contains 13 residues. The V gene's germline CDR1 is SNHLY and CDR2 FYNNEI. Germline trimming cut 7 bases from V and 7 bases from J; bases unmatched to any gene: 9. DNA for the CDR3: TGTGCCAGCACCGACAGGGAACTCGGTGGCTACACCTTC. Translation: CASTDRELGGYTF.

The chain uses TRBV27 and TRBJ2-3; 7 bases are shared with TRBD1. This CDR3 is built from 15 residues. Germline assignment: CDR1 MNHEY and CDR2 SMNVEV (reference sequence). Trimming at V came to 4 bases and at J to 4 bases, leaving 8 bases not matched to a gene. The CDR3 protein is CASSWKTGVADTQYF. CDR3 sequence (DNA): TGTGCCAGCAGTTGGAAAACAGGGGTTGCAGATACGCAGTATTTT.

This clone has just a few counts. This rearrangement joins TRBV6-5 to TRBJ2-7; TRBD1 matches at 7 bases. The CDR3 is 15 residues long. J gave up 2 bases and V 0 bases, and 4 bases lay outside the gene matches. Germline CDR1 is MNHEY and CDR2 is SVGAGI. The CDR3 sequence is CASSYSGQVPYEQYF. CDR3 nucleotide sequence: TGTGCCAGCAGTTACTCTGGACAGGTTCCCTACGAGCAGTACTTC.

This chain joins TRBV4-3 and TRBJ2-3; TRBD2 matches at 14 bases. Germline V gene data show CDR1 as LGHNA and CDR2 as YSLEER. This CDR3 comprises 20 residues. J was trimmed by 2 bases and V by 1 base; bases with no gene match: 11. The CDR3 coding sequence is TGCGCCAGCAGCCAAGTGGGGCCGGGACTAGCGGGGGTCCCCACAGATACGCAGTATTTT. It encodes CASSQVGPGLAGVPTDTQYF.

J is TRBJ2-7 and V is TRBV2; D unclear. V lost 3 bases, J lost 0 bases, and 9 bases lay in between. Germline CDR1 and CDR2: SNHLY and FYNNEI. CDR3 size: 14 residues. For the CDR3, the DNA is TGTGCCAGCAGTGAGTGGCAGAGCTCCTACGAGCAGTACTTC. Its protein is CASSEWQSSYEQYF.

The chain joins TRBV27 to TRBJ2-6; D gene uncertain. Deletions cut 3 bases from V and 0 bases from J, with 6 bases between. The germline V gene encodes CDR1 MNHEY and CDR2 SMNVEV (reference sequence). This CDR3 comprises 15 residues. The CDR3 region has the DNA TGTGCCAGCAGTTTGGCAGACTCTGGGGCCAACGTCCTGACTTTC. Translation gives CASSLADSGANVLTF.

The V call is TRBV7-9, the J call TRBJ2-1; 11 bases agree with TRBD1. J was trimmed by 10 bases and V by 4 bases; bases with no gene match: 12. Germline assignment: CDR1 SEHNR and CDR2 FQNEAQ (reference sequence). The CDR3 extends over 16 amino acids. For the CDR3, the DNA is TGTGCCAGCAGCTCACCCGGGGACAGGGGGGTCAGGGAGCAGTTCTTC. Translating gives CASSSPGDRGVREQFF.

The genes are TRBV12-2 and TRBJ1-1. TRBV12-2 counts as a pseudogene. The CDR3 loop spans 13 amino acids. CDR3 amino acids: CASRSDLNTEAFF. DNA of the CDR3: TGTGCAAGTCGCTCCGACTTGAACACTGAAGCTTTCTTT.

The V and J genes are TRBV7-2 and TRBJ2-5; no firm D call. Per germline, CDR1 SGHTA and CDR2 FQGNSA. This CDR3 comprises 14 residues. The V and J ends lost 7 bases and 3 bases respectively, with 15 bases between them. The CDR3 DNA is TGTGCCAGCATCCCCCGAGCCGGTAAAGAGACCCAGTACTTC. Protein sequence: CASIPRAGKETQYF. The variable domain in full, completed from reference TRBV7-2 and TRBJ2-5, reads GAGVSQSPSNKVTEKGKDVELRCDPISGHTALYWYRQSLGQGLEFLIYFQGNSAPDKSGLPSDRFSAERTGGSVSTLTIQRTQQEDSAVYLCASIPRAGKETQYFGPGTRLLVL.

Worth noting for this clone: One end of the junction does not line up with germline, which may come from a read error. J is TRBJ2-7 and V is TRBV11-2; D might be TRBD1 (6 bases). This CDR3 has 14 residues. The germline V gene has CDR1 SGHAT and CDR2 FQNNGV. The CDR3, as DNA: TGTGCCAGCAGCTTGGACAGATTAGATTACGAGCAGTGCTTC. Encoded protein: CASSLDRLDYEQCF.

The sample holds one count of this clone. This chain links TRBV5-1 with TRBJ2-5; D uncertain. V was trimmed by 2 bases and J by 2 bases, leaving 1 base between them. CDR1 SGHRS and CDR2 YFSETQ come from the germline V gene. The CDR3 contains 11 residues. The CDR3 nucleotides read TGCGCCAGCAGCTTTCAAGAGACCCAGTACTTC. This gives the protein CASSFQETQYF.

J is TRBJ1-5 and V is TRBV27; D gene ambiguous. Germline values: CDR1 MNHEY, CDR2 SMNVEV (reference sequence). The CDR3 has 12 amino acids. The germline V and J ends were trimmed by 3 bases and 7 bases, with 7 bases remaining between them. The CDR3 DNA reads as TGTGCCAGCAGTTTGCCGGGGCAGCCCCAGCATTTT. Protein: CASSLPGQPQHF.

The chain employs TRBV5-6 and TRBJ1-5, with a possible D match to TRBD1 (6 bases). This CDR3 is 15 amino acids long. Trimming pared 3 bases from V and 1 base from J, leaving 11 bases between. Germline V gene lookup returns CDR1 SGHDT and CDR2 YYEEEE. The CDR3 DNA is TGTGCCAGCAGCTACAGGGTCGGGAGCAATCAGCCCCAGCATTTT. It is translated as CASSYRVGSNQPQHF.

This clone was picked up a small number of times. This chain uses TRBV16 with TRBJ1-1; D remains unclear. Germline V CDR1 and CDR2: KGHSY, FQNENV. There are 12 residues in the CDR3. Trimming removed 4 bases from V and 9 bases from J, with 12 bases in between. Here the CDR3 reads CASSPDLTKAFF. CDR3 coding DNA: TGTGCCAGCAGCCCAGATCTAACGAAAGCTTTCTTT.

This sequence joins TRBV5-1 and TRBJ1-1, with a tentative D call TRBD1 (5 bases). The CDR3 consists of 15 residues. Per the germline V gene, CDR1 is SGHRS and CDR2 is YFSETQ. The germline V and J ends were trimmed by 0 bases and 4 bases, with 13 bases remaining between them. CDR3 sequence (DNA): TGCGCCAGCAGCTTGGAAGGGGCGGGAGGCACTGAAGCTTTCTTT. It yields the protein CASSLEGAGGTEAFF.